The next 25 T cell receptor beta chains were all read from a single sample in a study of beta chain features in type 1 diabetes. The investigators reverse transcribed all of the isolated RNA, so they sequenced expressed TCRB transcripts. TCRdb keeps only in-frame clones here, not all; method: immunoSEQ multiplex PCR. This sample has under 20,000 clones, with 45% to 55% found just once. Sequenced material: stem cell memory CD4+ T cells from blood. The receptors were sampled from a woman aged 18-29 years in good health.

The chain joins TRBV4-1 to TRBJ2-5; TRBD1 is a possible D gene (5 bases). V dropped 0 bases and J dropped 5 bases, with 13 bases sitting between them. Germline CDR1 reads MGHRA; CDR2 reads YSYEKL. CDR3 length: 15 amino acids. The CDR3 protein is CASSQDSAGKETQYF. DNA for the CDR3: TGCGCCAGCAGCCAAGATTCTGCAGGGAAGGAGACCCAGTACTTC.

V gene TRBV7-9 combines with J gene TRBJ1-1, with D uncertain. CDR1 SEHNR and CDR2 FQNEAQ come from the germline V gene (reference sequence). The V end lost 6 bases, the J end lost 1 base, and 12 bases lay between the germline ends. The CDR3 is 14 residues long. DNA for the CDR3: TGTGCCAGCAGGGCCCGGGGTGGGAACACTGAAGCTTTCTTT. Translation: CASRARGGNTEAFF.

This clone has just a few counts. This chain uses TRBV29-1 with TRBJ2-7, with 11 bases aligning to TRBD2. V was pared by 4 bases and J by 6 bases, with 8 bases of the junction left unmatched. Per germline, CDR1 SQVTM and CDR2 ANQGSEA. This CDR3 has 14 residues. The CDR3 region is CSVAVTSGISEQYF. CDR3 nucleotides: TGCAGCGTTGCCGTGACTAGCGGGATCAGCGAGCAGTACTTC.

This chain connects TRBV20-1 to TRBJ1-1, with D tentatively TRBD1 (6 bases). V was cut by 6 bases and J by 8 bases, with 10 bases left in between. The CDR3 consists of 10 residues. Germline CDR1 and CDR2: DFQATT and SNEGSKA (reference sequence). The CDR3 DNA reads TGCAGTGCCAGGGACATCGAAGCTTTCTTT. It is translated as CSARDIEAFF.

The chain links TRBV29-1 to TRBJ2-2; TRBD2 matches at 16 bases. The J segment lost 0 bases and the V segment lost 6 bases, leaving 13 bases of the junction unmatched. Germline V gene sequence: CDR1 SQVTM, CDR2 ANQGSEA. The CDR3 loop spans 20 amino acids. CDR3 sequence reads: CSVPRGLAGGLYPNTGELFF. The DNA for the CDR3 is TGCAGCGTCCCCAGGGGACTAGCGGGAGGGCTTTACCCGAACACCGGGGAGCTGTTTTTT.

V and J are TRBV30 and TRBJ1-3, with a weak D call TRBD1 (5 bases). V was pared by 2 bases and J by 0 bases, with 8 bases between. Germline V gives CDR1 GTSNPN, CDR2 SVGIG (reference sequence). The CDR3 is 14 amino acids. The CDR3 bases are TGTGCCTGGAGTCGGGGGGACTCTGGAAACACCATATATTTT. It translates to CAWSRGDSGNTIYF. The whole variable domain, remainder taken from reference TRBV30 and TRBJ1-3, is SQTIHQWPATLVQPVGSPLSLECTVEGTSNPNLYWYRQAAGRGLQLLFYSVGIGQISSEVPQNLSASRPQDRQFILSSKKLLLSDSGFYLCAWSRGDSGNTIYFGEGSWLTVV.

V and J are TRBV6-5 and TRBJ1-5; D gene ambiguous. This CDR3 spans 14 amino acids. V gave up 5 bases and J gave up 4 bases, with 12 bases separating them. CDR1 and CDR2 from the germline V gene are MNHEY and SVGAGI. CDR3 residues: CASSERSENQPQHF. CDR3 bases: TGTGCCAGCAGTGAACGGTCGGAGAATCAGCCCCAGCATTTT.

The chain combines TRBV7-2 with TRBJ1-1, with 11 positions matching TRBD1. The V segment lost 5 bases and the J segment 0 bases; nucleotides outside the gene matches: 8. CDR3 length: 17 amino acids. CDR1 and CDR2 (germline): SGHTA, FQGNSA. CDR3 in DNA: TGTGCCAGCAGCACGACAAGGACAGGGGGCATGAACACTGAAGCTTTCTTT. This encodes CASSTTRTGGMNTEAFF.

In this sample, this clone turned up a few times. The chain links TRBV29-1 to TRBJ1-2; D possibly corresponds to TRBD1 (6 bases). Germline CDR1 is SQVTM and CDR2 is ANQGSEA. V lost 2 bases to trimming and J lost 6 bases, with 13 bases between them. The CDR3 is 13 amino acids. The CDR3 sequence: CSVELGAGDGYTF. The CDR3 DNA sequence: TGCAGCGTTGAATTAGGGGCAGGGGATGGCTACACCTTC.

The sample holds a few counts of this clone. The chain carries TRBV29-1 and TRBJ2-6; D is unclear. V was trimmed by 4 bases and J by 4 bases, leaving 5 bases between them. Germline V gene sequence: CDR1 SQVTM, CDR2 ANQGSEA. The CDR3 has 12 residues. This CDR3 is CSVALGANVLTF. The CDR3, as DNA: TGCAGCGTTGCCCTCGGGGCCAACGTCCTGACTTTC.

The J gene is TRBJ1-2, the V gene TRBV6-5, with TRBD1 identical over 7 bases. V shed 0 bases, J shed 8 bases, and the junction held 3 bases outside the gene matches. The CDR3 extends over 13 amino acids. Per germline, CDR1 MNHEY and CDR2 SVGAGI. The CDR3 DNA sequence: TGTGCCAGCAGTTACTCGACAGGGAGCGGCTACACCTTC. Translated, it gives CASSYSTGSGYTF.

This clone was seen a handful of times. The J gene is TRBJ1-2, the V gene TRBV7-9; TRBD1 might be the D (5 bases). The CDR3 loop spans 11 amino acids. V was pared by 11 bases and J by 6 bases, with 13 bases between. Per germline, CDR1 SEHNR and CDR2 FQNEAQ (reference sequence). The CDR3 region has the DNA TGTGCCTCAGGGCCAAAGGATGGCTACACCTTC. It yields the protein CASGPKDGYTF.

This chain links TRBV6-6 with TRBJ2-3; D is unclear. This CDR3 contains 15 residues. Germline V gene lookup returns CDR1 MNHNY and CDR2 SVGAGI (reference sequence). The ends were cut back, 6 bases at V and 1 base at J, with 14 bases in the middle. CDR3 DNA: TGTGCCAGCAGATCCTCGCTCCAGGGCACAGATACGCAGTATTTT. Protein product: CASRSSLQGTDTQYF.

The chain has TRBV29-1 and TRBJ2-5, with D perhaps matching TRBD2 (5 bases). This CDR3 spans 15 amino acids. The germline gives CDR1 SQVTM, CDR2 ANQGSEA. The CDR3 protein is CSASGFGDRQETQYF. The DNA for the CDR3 is TGCAGTGCTTCGGGGTTTGGGGATCGTCAAGAGACCCAGTACTTC.

This clone was seen only a few times. CDR3: CASSRAGGYEQYF. The CDR3 DNA reads TGTGCCAGCAGCCGGGCAGGGGGCTACGAGCAGTACTTC. The rearrangement uses TRBV7-3 and TRBJ2-7, with 7 bases aligning to TRBD1. V trimming: 5 bases; J trimming: 3 bases; junction bases outside the gene matches: 4. The CDR3 consists of 13 residues. The V gene's germline CDR1 is SGHTA and CDR2 FQGTGA.

This chain uses TRBV6-1 with TRBJ1-1; possible D gene TRBD1, 5 bases. The germline CDR1 and CDR2 sequences are MNHNS and SASEGT. The ends were cut back, 7 bases at V and 1 base at J, with 16 bases in the middle. The CDR3 totals 15 residues. In nucleotides, the CDR3 is TGTGCCAGCACCGATTGGGGCAGAAGGAACACTGAAGCTTTCTTT. Its protein product is CASTDWGRRNTEAFF.

V usage is TRBV5-1 and J usage is TRBJ2-5; 9 bases agree with TRBD1. CDR3 length equals 17 residues. The J segment lost 1 base and the V segment lost 4 bases, leaving 11 bases of the junction unmatched. Germline values: CDR1 SGHRS, CDR2 YFSETQ. CDR3 loop: CASSMARTGDVQETQYF. The CDR3 nucleotides read TGCGCCAGCAGCATGGCCCGGACAGGGGATGTCCAAGAGACCCAGTACTTC.

The J gene is TRBJ2-7, the V gene TRBV11-2, with TRBD1 matching over 11 bases. The trim removed 5 bases at V and 4 bases at J, leaving 7 bases unmatched. CDR3 length equals 15 residues. Germline values: CDR1 SGHAT, CDR2 FQNNGV. The CDR3 protein is CASSVGDRGYYEQYF. CDR3 nucleotide sequence: TGTGCCAGCAGCGTGGGGGACAGGGGGTATTACGAGCAGTACTTC.

The J gene is TRBJ1-1, the V gene TRBV7-9, with a possible D match to TRBD1 (5 bases). CDR1 is SEHNR, CDR2 FQNEAQ, per germline (reference sequence). This CDR3 is 14 amino acids long. V was trimmed by 5 bases and J by 1 base, leaving 11 bases between them. The CDR3 reads CASSLGHPNTEAFF. CDR3 DNA sequence: TGTGCCAGCAGCCTAGGACACCCGAACACTGAAGCTTTCTTT.

This chain links TRBV4-1 with TRBJ2-5; 8 nucleotides align to TRBD1. Unmatched junction bases numbered 10, after V lost 0 bases and J lost 4 bases. This CDR3 is 17 amino acids long. Germline lookup yields CDR1 MGHRA and CDR2 YSYEKL. The CDR3 sequence is CASSQDDRQGLLETQYF. The CDR3, as DNA: TGCGCCAGCAGCCAAGATGATAGACAGGGGCTTCTAGAGACCCAGTACTTC.

This clone occurred once. The rearrangement uses TRBV28 and TRBJ2-1; D possibly corresponds to TRBD2 (6 bases). The CDR3 runs 15 residues. The V end lost 4 bases, the J end lost 5 bases, and 15 bases lay between the germline ends. Germline V gene lookup returns CDR1 MDHEN and CDR2 SYDVKM. The CDR3 region is CASSSGGSADNEQFF. CDR3 bases: TGTGCCAGCAGTTCTGGGGGGTCCGCTGACAATGAGCAGTTCTTC.

The rearrangement joins TRBV7-3 to TRBJ2-2; TRBD2 might be the D (6 bases). Germline values: CDR1 SGHTA, CDR2 FQGTGA. The V gene lost 3 bases and the J gene lost 0 bases, with 11 bases spanning the gap. The CDR3 has 16 amino acids. In nucleotides, the CDR3 is TGTGCCAGCAGCTTTGGAGGGGCGACGAACACCGGGGAGCTGTTTTTT. Translation gives CASSFGGATNTGELFF.

The chain links TRBV5-6 to TRBJ2-1; TRBD2 agrees at 10 bases. CDR3 size: 16 residues. The germline V gene has CDR1 SGHDT and CDR2 YYEEEE. Trimming cost V 0 bases and J 3 bases; bases outside gene matches: 3. For the CDR3, the DNA is TGTGCCAGCAGCTTGGCAAGCGGGAGGGTCTACAATGAGCAGTTCTTC. Its protein product is CASSLASGRVYNEQFF.

This clone was recorded a few times. V and J are TRBV5-4 and TRBJ1-4; TRBD1 is a possible D gene (5 bases). This CDR3 comprises 14 residues. Trimming pared 4 bases from V and 5 bases from J, leaving 12 bases between. CDR1 SGHNT and CDR2 YYREEE come from the germline V gene (reference sequence). This chain's CDR3 is CASSAQGKNEKLFF. The DNA of the CDR3 is TGTGCCAGCAGCGCGCAGGGCAAGAATGAAAAACTGTTTTTT.

This chain links TRBV28 with TRBJ1-5; perhaps TRBD1 as D (5 bases). Germline V CDR1 and CDR2: MDHEN, SYDVKM. There are 13 residues in the CDR3. Trimming took off 4 bases at V and 7 bases at J, with 11 bases between the two ends. The CDR3, as DNA: TGTGCCAGCAGTTGGACACAGGTGCAGCCCCAGCATTTT. Residues: CASSWTQVQPQHF.